Given below is one T cell receptor beta chain in context. The antigen remains undetermined. Second doses at about 4 or about 12 weeks were pooled. This sample was taken from a study of T cell responses to AZD1222 COVID-19 vaccine. Notes on the study in general: Donor demographics were predominantly white British with a female majority; clonal diversity may be underestimated. Nearly half of unique spike-specific TCRs reportedly avoided B.1.351 and B.1.1.7 mutated regions. Vaccination with two AZD1222 doses was followed by a rise in Spike-specific TCR breadth and depth.

The ends were cut back, 6 bases at V and 1 base at J, with 15 bases in the middle. Germline V gene data show CDR1 as LNHNV and CDR2 as YYDKDF (reference sequence). This CDR3 spans 16 amino acids. TCRdb's table, derived via immunoSEQ multiplex PCR, lists solely in-frame clones and lacks some. The table includes 150,000 or so clones, over 90% detected once. This chain connects TRBV15 to TRBJ1-4; a possible D gene is TRBD1 (6 bases). The sequenced sample was peripheral blood, obtained 28 days after the second AZD1222 dose. The source is an adult who received the AZD1222 COVID-19 vaccine. The CDR3 loop is CATRNRVFQTNEKLFF. CDR3 bases: TGTGCCACCAGGAACAGGGTATTTCAAACTAATGAAAAACTGTTTTTT.